This TCR beta chain comes out of a study of T-cell reconstitution after alpha-beta-depleted transplantation in children. The V gene's germline CDR1 is MDHEN and CDR2 SYDVKM. Trimming stripped 5 bases from V and 4 bases from J, with 16 bases between. The CDR3 contains 15 residues. This clonotype has just a few counts. The antigen remains unidentified. Findings and caveats of the study: Fresh T-cell production supplied most of the T-cell counts and diversity seen one year after transplant. Alpha-beta T cells present about two months after transplant were reported to originate from several hundred expanded graft clones.

Preparation of the TCRbeta library used unique molecular identifiers. MiXCR, run by TCRdb on the PCR reads, gives a single entry per CDR3 protein. Seen here are 100,000 or so distinct CDR3 sequences, 20% to 30% observed once, and the top ten hold about a fifth. Material: PBMCs, obtained before TCRalphabeta/CD19-depleted stem cell transplant. This clonotype was obtained from a boy between 2 and 10 years old with acute lymphoblastic leukemia, due to receive a stem cell transplant. The chain combines TRBV28 with TRBJ2-3, with a possible D match to TRBD2 (6 bases). The CDR3 bases are TGTGCCAGCAGTCGTAGCGGAGGGGCCTCAGATACGCAGTATTTT. This gives the protein CASSRSGGASDTQYF. The whole variable domain, remainder taken from reference TRBV28 and TRBJ2-3, is DVKVTQSSRYLVKRTGEKVFLECVQDMDHENMFWYRQDPGLGLRLIYFSYDVKMKEKGDIPEGYSVSREKKERFSLILESASTNQTSMYLCASSRSGGASDTQYFGPGTRLTVL.